This T cell receptor (beta chain) was sequenced for a study of blood T cells in healthy people across ages. Looking at the study overall: Per every two T cells, about one barcoded beta molecule was captured by template switching. Study-level results: Donors of long life had a larger count of naive CD4+ cells and greater diversity than aged donors.

The table lists this clonotype with a few counts. No antigen is known for it. The V gene's germline CDR1 is LGHDT and CDR2 YNNKEL (reference sequence). The trim removed 4 bases at V and 3 bases at J, leaving 5 bases unmatched. This CDR3 has 15 amino acids. Through a sample-barcoded 5' primer and a J-beta primer mix, a second PCR was run for roughly 7 to 12 cycles. Every cDNA was tagged by a template-switch adaptor with 12 random nucleotides. MiXCR, applied by TCRdb to the 5' RACE reads, yields one record per CDR3 protein. The data show roughly 680,000 distinct CDR3 sequences, with 20% to 25% seen just once and more than 3% held by the top ten.

The chain recombines TRBV3-1 with TRBJ2-3, with 9 nucleotides matching TRBD2. The sequenced sample was blood. The source is a man aged 65 to 85 in good health. The CDR3 DNA follows: TGTGCCAGCAGCCCGCTAGCGGGATATACAGATACGCAGTATTTT. This sequence encodes CASSPLAGYTDTQYF.